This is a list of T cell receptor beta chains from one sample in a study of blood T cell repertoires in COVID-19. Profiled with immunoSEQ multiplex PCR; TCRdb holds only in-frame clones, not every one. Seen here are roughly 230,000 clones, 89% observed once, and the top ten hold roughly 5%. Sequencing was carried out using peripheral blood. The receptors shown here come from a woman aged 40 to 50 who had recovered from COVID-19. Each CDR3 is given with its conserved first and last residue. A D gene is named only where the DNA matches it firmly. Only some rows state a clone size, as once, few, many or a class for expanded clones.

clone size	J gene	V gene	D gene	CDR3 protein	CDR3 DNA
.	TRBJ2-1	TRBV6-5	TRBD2	CASSYSTSGEYNEQFF	TGTGCCAGCAGTTACTCAACTAGCGGGGAGTACAATGAGCAGTTCTTC
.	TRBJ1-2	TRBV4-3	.	CASSQVRGDYGYTF	TGCGCCAGCAGCCAAGTCAGGGGTGACTATGGCTACACCTTC
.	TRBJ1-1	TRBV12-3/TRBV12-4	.	CASSSRGYTEAFF	TGTGCCAGCAGTTCGCGGGGTTACACTGAAGCTTTCTTT
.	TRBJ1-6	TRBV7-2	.	CARGNGRSYNSPLHF	TGTGCCAGGGGCAATGGGAGGTCCTATAATTCACCCCTCCACTTT
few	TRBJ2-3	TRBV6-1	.	CASSEIPGSERTDTQYF	TGTGCCAGCAGTGAGATCCCGGGATCCGAGAGGACAGATACGCAGTATTTT
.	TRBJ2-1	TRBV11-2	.	CASSFLSSYNEQFF	TGTGCCAGCAGCTTTCTTAGCTCCTACAATGAGCAGTTCTTC
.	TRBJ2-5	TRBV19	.	CASSNRVSETQYF	TGTGCCAGTTCAAACAGGGTTTCAGAGACCCAGTACTTC
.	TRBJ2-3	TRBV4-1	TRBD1	CASSPYRGPTDTQYF	TGCGCCAGCAGCCCCTACAGGGGGCCCACAGATACGCAGTATTTT
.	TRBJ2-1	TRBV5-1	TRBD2	CASSLAGSGRALNEQFF	TGCGCCAGCAGCTTGGCGGGGAGCGGGAGGGCCTTAAATGAGCAGTTCTTC
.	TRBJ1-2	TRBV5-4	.	CASRGTGGYGYTF	TGTGCCAGCAGAGGGACGGGAGGCTATGGCTACACCTTC
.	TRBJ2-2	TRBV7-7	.	CASSLRQRTGELFF	TGTGCCAGCAGCTTGCGACAGCGAACCGGGGAGCTGTTTTTT
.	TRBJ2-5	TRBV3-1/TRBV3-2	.	CASSQDPGYETQYF	TGTGCCAGCAGCCAAGACCCCGGGTACGAGACCCAGTACTTC
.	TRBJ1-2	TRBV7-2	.	CASSPSSNYGYTF	TGTGCCAGCAGTCCGTCGTCTAACTATGGCTACACCTTC
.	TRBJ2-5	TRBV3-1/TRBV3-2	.	CASSQEGPKTQYF	TGTGCCAGCAGCCAAGAGGGGCCGAAGACCCAGTACTTC
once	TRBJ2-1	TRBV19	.	CASSIALQGRVYNEQFF	TGTGCCAGTAGTATAGCTCTACAGGGAAGGGTCTACAATGAGCAGTTCTTC
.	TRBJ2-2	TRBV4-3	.	CASSQEPVRVFEAGELFF	TGCGCCAGCAGCCAAGAACCCGTTCGGGTTTTCGAAGCCGGGGAGCTGTTTTTT
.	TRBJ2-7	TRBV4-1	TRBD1	CASSQGGQGYEQYF	TGCGCCAGCAGCCAAGGTGGACAGGGTTACGAGCAGTACTTC
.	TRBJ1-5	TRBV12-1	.	CASSYQPGQGALGNQPQHF	TGTGCCAGCAGCTACCAACCGGGACAGGGGGCATTGGGCAATCAGCCCCAGCATTTT
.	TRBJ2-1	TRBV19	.	CASSIGGFREQFF	TGTGCCAGTAGTATAGGGGGCTTTCGAGAGCAGTTCTTC
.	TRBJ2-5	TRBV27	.	CASSWGGETQYF	TGTGCCAGCAGTTGGGGAGGAGAGACCCAGTACTTC
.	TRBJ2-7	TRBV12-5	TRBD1	CASGRDRDGEQYF	TGTGCTAGTGGTCGGGACAGGGACGGCGAGCAGTACTTC
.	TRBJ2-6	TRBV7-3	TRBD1	CASSLTGGDLTGANVLTF	TGTGCCAGCTCCCTGACAGGGGGCGATCTAACTGGGGCCAACGTCCTGACTTTC
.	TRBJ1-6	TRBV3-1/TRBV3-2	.	CASKNRGVNSPLHF	TGTGCCAGCAAAAATAGGGGTGTTAATTCACCCCTCCACTTT
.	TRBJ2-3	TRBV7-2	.	CASSFYRAPDTQYF	TGTGCCAGCAGCTTCTACAGGGCCCCAGATACGCAGTATTTT
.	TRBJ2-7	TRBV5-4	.	CASSLDSGSYEQYF	TGTGCCAGCAGCTTGGATTCCGGGTCCTACGAGCAGTACTTC
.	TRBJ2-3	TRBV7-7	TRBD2	CASSPPLSGSLTDTQYF	TGTGCCAGCAGCCCCCCCCTTAGCGGGAGCCTCACAGATACGCAGTATTTT
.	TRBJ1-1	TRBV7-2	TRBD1	CASSLVGTGGMNTEAFF	TGTGCCAGCAGCTTAGTTGGGACAGGGGGCATGAACACTGAAGCTTTCTTT
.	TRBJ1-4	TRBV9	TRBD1	CASSVGQGAGEKLFF	TGTGCCAGCAGCGTAGGACAGGGGGCGGGGGAAAAACTGTTTTTT
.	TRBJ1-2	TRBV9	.	CASSVDSNRGYGYTF	TGTGCCAGCAGCGTAGACTCTAATCGGGGCTATGGCTACACCTTC
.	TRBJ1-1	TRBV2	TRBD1	CASSGQGDSYTEAFF	TGTGCCAGCAGCGGACAGGGGGATTCTTACACTGAAGCTTTCTTT
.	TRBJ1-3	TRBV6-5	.	CASSSRGGGRNTIYF	TGTGCCAGCAGTTCCCGGGGAGGGGGGAGAAACACCATATATTTT
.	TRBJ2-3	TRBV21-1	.	CASSKVWTSGRGSTDTQYF	TGTGCCAGCAGCAAAGTGTGGACTAGCGGGAGAGGAAGCACAGATACGCAGTATTTT
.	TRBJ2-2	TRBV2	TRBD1	CASSALQGRTGELFF	TGTGCCAGCAGTGCTCTACAGGGGCGAACCGGGGAGCTGTTTTTT
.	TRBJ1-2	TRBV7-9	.	CASSWGGAGGYTF	TGTGCCAGCAGCTGGGGTGGGGCTGGTGGCTACACCTTC
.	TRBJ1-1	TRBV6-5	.	CASSPSGGGTEAFF	TGTGCCAGCAGTCCTAGCGGGGGGGGGACTGAAGCTTTCTTT